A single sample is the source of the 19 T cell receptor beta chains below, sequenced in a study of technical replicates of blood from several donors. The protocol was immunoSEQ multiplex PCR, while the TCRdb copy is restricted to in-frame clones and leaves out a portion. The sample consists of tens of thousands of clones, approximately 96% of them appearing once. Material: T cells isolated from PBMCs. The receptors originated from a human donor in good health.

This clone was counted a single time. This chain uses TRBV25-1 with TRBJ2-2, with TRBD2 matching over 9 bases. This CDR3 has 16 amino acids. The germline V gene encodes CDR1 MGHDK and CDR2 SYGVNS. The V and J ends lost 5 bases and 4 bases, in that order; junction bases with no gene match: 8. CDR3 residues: CASSPFSGSLTGELFF. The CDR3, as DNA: TGTGCCAGCAGTCCTTTTAGCGGGAGTCTCACCGGGGAGCTGTTTTTT.

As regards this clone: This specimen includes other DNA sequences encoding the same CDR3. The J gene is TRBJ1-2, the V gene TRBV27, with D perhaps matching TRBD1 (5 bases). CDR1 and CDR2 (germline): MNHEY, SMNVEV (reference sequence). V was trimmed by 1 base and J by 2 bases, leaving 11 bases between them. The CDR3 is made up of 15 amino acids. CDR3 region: CASSLYWGGNYGYTF. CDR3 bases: TGTGCCAGCAGTTTATACTGGGGGGGGAACTATGGCTACACCTTC.

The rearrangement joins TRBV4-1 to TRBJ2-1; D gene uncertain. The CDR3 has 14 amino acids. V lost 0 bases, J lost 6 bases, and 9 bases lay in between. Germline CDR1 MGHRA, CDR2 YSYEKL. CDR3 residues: CASSQESPLNEQFF. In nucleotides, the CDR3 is TGCGCCAGCAGCCAAGAGTCCCCACTCAATGAGCAGTTCTTC.

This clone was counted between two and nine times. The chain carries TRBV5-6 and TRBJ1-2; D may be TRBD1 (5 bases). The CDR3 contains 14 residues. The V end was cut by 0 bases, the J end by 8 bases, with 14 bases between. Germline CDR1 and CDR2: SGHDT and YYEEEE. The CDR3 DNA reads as TGTGCCAGCAGCTTGGGCATACCAGGGTACGGCTACACCTTC. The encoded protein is CASSLGIPGYGYTF.

For the CDR3, the DNA is TGTGCCAGTAACTCCAGGGGTTCGAGCACTGAAGCTTTCTTT. It is translated as CASNSRGSSTEAFF. J is TRBJ1-1 and V is TRBV19; a weak D match, TRBD1 (6 bases). Germline-derived CDR1 and CDR2 are LNHDA and SQIVND (reference sequence). The V end was cut by 7 bases, the J end by 4 bases, with 16 bases between. The CDR3 consists of 14 residues.

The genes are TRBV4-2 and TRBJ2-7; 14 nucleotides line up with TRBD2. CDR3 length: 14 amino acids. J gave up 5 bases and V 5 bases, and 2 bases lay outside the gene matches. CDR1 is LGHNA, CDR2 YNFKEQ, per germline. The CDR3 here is CASSSTSGRDEQYF. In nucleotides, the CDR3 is TGTGCCAGCAGCTCGACTAGCGGGAGGGACGAGCAGTACTTC.

The CDR3 coding sequence is TGTGCCAGCAGTTTCGGACTAGCGGAGTTACACAATGAGCAGTTCTTC. This gives the protein CASSFGLAELHNEQFF. The V and J genes are TRBV7-9 and TRBJ2-1; 10 bases agree with TRBD2. J was trimmed by 5 bases and V by 6 bases; bases with no gene match: 10. Germline V gives CDR1 SEHNR, CDR2 FQNEAQ (reference sequence). This CDR3 comprises 16 residues.

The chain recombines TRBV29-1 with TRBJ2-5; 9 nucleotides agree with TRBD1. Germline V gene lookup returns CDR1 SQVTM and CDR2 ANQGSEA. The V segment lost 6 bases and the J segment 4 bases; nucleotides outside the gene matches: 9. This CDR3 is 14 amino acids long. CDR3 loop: CSVVRTGEGETQYF. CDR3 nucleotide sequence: TGCAGCGTCGTTAGGACAGGGGAGGGAGAGACCCAGTACTTC.

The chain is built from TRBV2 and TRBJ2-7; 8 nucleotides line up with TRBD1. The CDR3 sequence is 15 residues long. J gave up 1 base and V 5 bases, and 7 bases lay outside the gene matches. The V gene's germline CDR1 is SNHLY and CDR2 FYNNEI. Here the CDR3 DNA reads TGTGCCAGCAGTCTGAGGACAGGGATTTCCTACGAGCAGTACTTC. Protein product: CASSLRTGISYEQYF.

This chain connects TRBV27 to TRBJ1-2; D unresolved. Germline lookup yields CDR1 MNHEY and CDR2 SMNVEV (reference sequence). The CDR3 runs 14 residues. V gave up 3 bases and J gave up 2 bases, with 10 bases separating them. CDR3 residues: CASSFSGRNYGYTF. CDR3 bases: TGTGCCAGCAGTTTTTCTGGCAGAAACTATGGCTACACCTTC.

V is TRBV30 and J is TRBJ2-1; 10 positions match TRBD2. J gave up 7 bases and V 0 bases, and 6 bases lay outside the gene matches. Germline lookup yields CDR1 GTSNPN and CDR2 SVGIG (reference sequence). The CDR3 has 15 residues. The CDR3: CAWSVGTSVSNEQFF. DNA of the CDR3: TGTGCCTGGAGTGTAGGGACTAGCGTTTCTAATGAGCAGTTCTTC.

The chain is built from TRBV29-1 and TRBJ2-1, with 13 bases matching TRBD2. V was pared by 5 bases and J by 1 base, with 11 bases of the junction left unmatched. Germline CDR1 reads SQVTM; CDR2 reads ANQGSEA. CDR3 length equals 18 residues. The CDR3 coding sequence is TGCAGCGTTTGTCTACTAGCGGGAGGGCCCGCTTCCTACAATGAGCAGTTCTTC. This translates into CSVCLLAGGPASYNEQFF.

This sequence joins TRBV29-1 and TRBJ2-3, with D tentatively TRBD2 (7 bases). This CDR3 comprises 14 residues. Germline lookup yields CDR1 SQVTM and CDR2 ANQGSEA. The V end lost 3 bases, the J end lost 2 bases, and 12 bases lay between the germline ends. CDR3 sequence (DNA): TGCAGCGTTGATTTGGGGGGGCACACAGATACGCAGTATTTT. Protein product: CSVDLGGHTDTQYF.

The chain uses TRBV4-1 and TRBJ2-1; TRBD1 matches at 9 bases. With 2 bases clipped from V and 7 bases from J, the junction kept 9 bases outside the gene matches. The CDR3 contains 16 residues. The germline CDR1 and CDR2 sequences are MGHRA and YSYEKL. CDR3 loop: CASSQSQGQGANEQFF. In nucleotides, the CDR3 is TGCGCCAGCAGCCAAAGCCAGGGACAGGGTGCAAATGAGCAGTTCTTC.

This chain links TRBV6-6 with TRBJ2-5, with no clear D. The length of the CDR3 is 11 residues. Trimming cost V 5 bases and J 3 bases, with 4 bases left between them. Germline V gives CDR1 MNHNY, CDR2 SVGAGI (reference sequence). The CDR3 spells CASSREETQYF. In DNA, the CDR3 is TGTGCCAGCAGTCGTGAAGAGACCCAGTACTTC.

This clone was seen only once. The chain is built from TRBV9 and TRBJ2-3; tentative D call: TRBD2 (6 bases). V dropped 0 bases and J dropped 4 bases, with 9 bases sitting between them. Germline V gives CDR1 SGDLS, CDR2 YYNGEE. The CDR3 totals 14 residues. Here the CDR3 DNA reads TGTGCCAGCAGCGTAGGTACTAGCTCAGATACGCAGTATTTT. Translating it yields CASSVGTSSDTQYF.

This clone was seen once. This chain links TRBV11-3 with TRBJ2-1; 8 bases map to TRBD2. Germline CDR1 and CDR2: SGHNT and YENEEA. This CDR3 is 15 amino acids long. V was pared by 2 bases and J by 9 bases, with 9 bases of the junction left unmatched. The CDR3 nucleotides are TGTGCCAGCAGCTTAAAATTGCGGGAGGTCCCTGAGCAGTTCTTC. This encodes CASSLKLREVPEQFF.

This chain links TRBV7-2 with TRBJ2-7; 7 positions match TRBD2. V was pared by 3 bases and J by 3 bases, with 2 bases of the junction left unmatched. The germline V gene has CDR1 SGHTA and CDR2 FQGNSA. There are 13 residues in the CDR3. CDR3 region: CASSFGTNYEQYF. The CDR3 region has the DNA TGTGCCAGCAGCTTCGGGACTAACTACGAGCAGTACTTC.

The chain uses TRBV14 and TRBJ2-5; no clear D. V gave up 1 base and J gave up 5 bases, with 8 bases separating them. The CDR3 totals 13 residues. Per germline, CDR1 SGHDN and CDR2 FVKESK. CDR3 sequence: CASSQVEMETQYF. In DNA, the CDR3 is TGTGCCAGCAGCCAAGTAGAGATGGAGACCCAGTACTTC. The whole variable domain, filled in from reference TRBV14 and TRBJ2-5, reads EAGVTQFPSHSVIEKGQTVTLRCDPISGHDNLYWYRRVMGKEIKFLLHFVKESKQDESGMPNNRFLAERTGGTYSTLKVQPAELEDSGVYFCASSQVEMETQYFGPGTRLLVL.